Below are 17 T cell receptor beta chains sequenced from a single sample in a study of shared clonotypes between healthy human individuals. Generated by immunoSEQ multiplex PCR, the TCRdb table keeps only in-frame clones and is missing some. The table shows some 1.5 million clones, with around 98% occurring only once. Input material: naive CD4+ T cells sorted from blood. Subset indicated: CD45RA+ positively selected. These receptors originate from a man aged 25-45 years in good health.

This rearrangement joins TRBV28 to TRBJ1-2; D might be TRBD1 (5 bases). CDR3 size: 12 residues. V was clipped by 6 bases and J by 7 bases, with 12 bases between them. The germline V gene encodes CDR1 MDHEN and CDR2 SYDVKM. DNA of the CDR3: TGTGCCAGCAGGACGACAGTTCTTGGCTACACCTTC. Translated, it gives CASRTTVLGYTF.

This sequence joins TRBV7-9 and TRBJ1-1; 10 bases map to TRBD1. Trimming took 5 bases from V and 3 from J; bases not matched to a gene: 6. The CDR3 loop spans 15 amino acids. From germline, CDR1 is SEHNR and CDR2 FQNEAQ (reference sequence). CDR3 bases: TGTGCCAGCAGCCCGACAGGGGGCTTGGACACTGAAGCTTTCTTT. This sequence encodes CASSPTGGLDTEAFF.

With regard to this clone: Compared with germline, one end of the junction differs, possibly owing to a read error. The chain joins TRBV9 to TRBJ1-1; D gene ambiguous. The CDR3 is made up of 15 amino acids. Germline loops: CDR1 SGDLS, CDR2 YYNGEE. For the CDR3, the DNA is TGTGCCAGCAGCCTCGATCACATCTCGAACGCTGAAGCTTTCTTT. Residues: CASSLDHISNAEAFF.

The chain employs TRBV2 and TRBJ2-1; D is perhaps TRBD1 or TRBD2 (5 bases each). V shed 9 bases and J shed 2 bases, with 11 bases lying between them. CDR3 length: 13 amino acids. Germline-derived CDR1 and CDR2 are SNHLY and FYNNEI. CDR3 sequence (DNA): TGTGCCAGTACCCCGGGGCCCTACAATGAGCAGTTCTTC. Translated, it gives CASTPGPYNEQFF.

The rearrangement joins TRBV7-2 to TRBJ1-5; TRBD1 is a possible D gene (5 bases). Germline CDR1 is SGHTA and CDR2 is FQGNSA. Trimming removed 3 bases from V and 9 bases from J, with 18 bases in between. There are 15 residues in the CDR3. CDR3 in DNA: TGTGCCAGCAGCTTGGGGGGTTCGGGCGGTTGGCCCCAGCATTTT. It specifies CASSLGGSGGWPQHF.

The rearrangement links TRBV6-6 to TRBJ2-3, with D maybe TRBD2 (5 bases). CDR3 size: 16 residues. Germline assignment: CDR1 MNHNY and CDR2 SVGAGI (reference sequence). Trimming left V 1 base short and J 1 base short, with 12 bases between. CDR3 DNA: TGTGCCAGCAGTTACTTACTCGACGGGGGCACAGATACGCAGTATTTT. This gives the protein CASSYLLDGGTDTQYF.

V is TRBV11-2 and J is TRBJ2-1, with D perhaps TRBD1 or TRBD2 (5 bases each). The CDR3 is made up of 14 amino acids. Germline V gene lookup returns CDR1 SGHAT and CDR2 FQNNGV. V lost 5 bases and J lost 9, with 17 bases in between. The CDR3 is CASSPGPRGGEQFF. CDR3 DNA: TGTGCCAGCAGCCCGGGACCGAGGGGCGGTGAGCAGTTCTTC. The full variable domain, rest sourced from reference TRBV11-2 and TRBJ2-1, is EAGVAQSPRYKIIEKRQSVAFWCNPISGHATLYWYQQILGQGPKLLIQFQNNGVVDDSQLPKDRFSAERLKGVDSTLKIQPAKLEDSAVYLCASSPGPRGGEQFFGPGTRLTVL.

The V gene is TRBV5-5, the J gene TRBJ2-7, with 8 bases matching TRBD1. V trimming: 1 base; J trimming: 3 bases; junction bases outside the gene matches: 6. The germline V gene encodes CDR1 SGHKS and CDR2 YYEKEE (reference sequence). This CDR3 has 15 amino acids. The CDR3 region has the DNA TGTGCCAGCAGCTTGCCGACAGGGGTACTCTACGAGCAGTACTTC. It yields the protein CASSLPTGVLYEQYF.

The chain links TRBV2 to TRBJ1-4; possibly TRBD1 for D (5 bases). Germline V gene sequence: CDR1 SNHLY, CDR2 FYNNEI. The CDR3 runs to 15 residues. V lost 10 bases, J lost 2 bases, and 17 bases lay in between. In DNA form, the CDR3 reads TGTGCCACAACAAGGAGAGAGGGGACTAATGAAAAACTGTTTTTT. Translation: CATTRREGTNEKLFF.

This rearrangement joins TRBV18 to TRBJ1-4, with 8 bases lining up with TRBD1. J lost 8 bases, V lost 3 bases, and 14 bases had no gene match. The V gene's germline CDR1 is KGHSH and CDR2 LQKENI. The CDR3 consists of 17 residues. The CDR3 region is CASSPDVLTGVFEKLFF. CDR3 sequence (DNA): TGTGCCAGCTCACCCGATGTCCTGACAGGGGTTTTCGAAAAACTGTTTTTT.

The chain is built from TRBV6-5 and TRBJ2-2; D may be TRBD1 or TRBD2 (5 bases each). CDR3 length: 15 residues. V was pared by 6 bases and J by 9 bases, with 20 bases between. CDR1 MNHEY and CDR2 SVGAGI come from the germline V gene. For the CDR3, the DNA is TGTGCCAGCAGACTTATCCGGGACGGGCGCCGGGAGCTGTTTTTT. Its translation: CASRLIRDGRRELFF.

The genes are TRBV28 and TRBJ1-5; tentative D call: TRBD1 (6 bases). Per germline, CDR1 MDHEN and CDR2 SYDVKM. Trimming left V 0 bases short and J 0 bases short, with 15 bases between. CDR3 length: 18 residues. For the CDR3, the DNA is TGTGCCAGCAGTTTATGGACAGGAGGTGGATATAGCAATCAGCCCCAGCATTTT. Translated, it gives CASSLWTGGGYSNQPQHF.

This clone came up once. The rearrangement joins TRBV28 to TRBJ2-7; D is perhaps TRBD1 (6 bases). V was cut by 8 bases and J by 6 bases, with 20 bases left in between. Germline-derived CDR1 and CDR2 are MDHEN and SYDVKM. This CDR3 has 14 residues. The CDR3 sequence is CASGVGASRGEQYF. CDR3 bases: TGTGCCAGCGGTGTTGGGGCTAGCAGGGGCGAGCAGTACTTC.

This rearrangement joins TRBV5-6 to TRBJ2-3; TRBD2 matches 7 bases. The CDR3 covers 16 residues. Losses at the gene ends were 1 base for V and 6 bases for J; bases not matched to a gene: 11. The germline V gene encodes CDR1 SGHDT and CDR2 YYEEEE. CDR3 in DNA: TGTGCCAGCAGCTTGTCAACTAGCGCATCCCTGGATACGCAGTATTTT. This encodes CASSLSTSASLDTQYF.

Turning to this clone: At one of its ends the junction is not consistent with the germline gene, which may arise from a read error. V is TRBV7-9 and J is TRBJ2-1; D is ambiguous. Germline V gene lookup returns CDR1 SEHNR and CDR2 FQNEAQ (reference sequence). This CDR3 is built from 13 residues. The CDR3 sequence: CASSVAIPLEQFF. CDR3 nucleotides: TGTGCCAGCAGCGTAGCAATCCCCTTGGAGCAGTTCTTC.

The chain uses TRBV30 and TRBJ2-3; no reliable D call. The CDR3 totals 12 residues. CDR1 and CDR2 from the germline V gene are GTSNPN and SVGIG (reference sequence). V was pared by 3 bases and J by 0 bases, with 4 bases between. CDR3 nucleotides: TGTGCCTGGAGCAAAAGCACAGATACGCAGTATTTT. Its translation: CAWSKSTDTQYF.

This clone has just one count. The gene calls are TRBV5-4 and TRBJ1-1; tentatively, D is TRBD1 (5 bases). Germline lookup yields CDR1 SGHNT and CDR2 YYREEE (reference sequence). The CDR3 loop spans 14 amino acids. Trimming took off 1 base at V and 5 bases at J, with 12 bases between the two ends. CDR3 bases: TGTGCCAGCAGCTTGTCGGGGGGGAGGACTGAAGCTTTCTTT. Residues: CASSLSGGRTEAFF.